This TCR beta chain was sequenced for a study of cytomegalovirus exposure and HLA in healthy donors. Researchers ran the PCR with 60 Vbeta and 13 Jbeta primers. This table comes from immunoSEQ multiplex PCR, and its TCRdb copy is limited to in-frame clones, with some not included. The profile covers about 96,000 clones, with under 85% appearing a single time and under 8% taken by the ten largest. Between the trimmed V and J ends, which lost 3 bases and 0 bases, there was a span of 8 bases. The length of the CDR3 is 14 residues. Germline-derived CDR1 and CDR2 are GTSNPN and SVGIG (reference sequence). Remarks on this clone: Its antigen is still unknown.

Study-level points and caveats: In a later analysis, specific HLA alleles were associated with 15,000 to 20,000 TCR beta sequences at a 0.05 false discovery rate.

Sequencing used PBMCs. V usage is TRBV30 and J usage is TRBJ1-4; no definite D call. This receptor was obtained from a man aged 45-65 years in good health and CMV-seropositive. The CDR3 DNA reads TGTGCCTGGAGCCGGACTGCAACTAATGAAAAACTGTTTTTT. The encoded protein is CAWSRTATNEKLFF. Based on the CDR3 plus reference TRBV30 and TRBJ1-4, the full variable domain is SQTIHQWPATLVQPVGSPLSLECTVEGTSNPNLYWYRQAAGRGLQLLFYSVGIGQISSEVPQNLSASRPQDRQFILSSKKLLLSDSGFYLCAWSRTATNEKLFFGSGTQLSVL.